This is a list of T cell receptor beta chains from one sample in a study of T cell responses to AZD1222 COVID-19 vaccine. Only in-frame clones appear in the TCRdb table, and some are missing; sequencing was by immunoSEQ multiplex PCR. The sample shows about 120,000 clones, 92% of them seen only once. Here the sequenced sample was peripheral blood, taken on day 0 of AZD1222 vaccination. The receptor source for this set is an adult in good health. CDR3s leave out the opening cysteine and the closing phenylalanine or tryptophan.

j_call v_call cdr3_aa
TRBJ2-5 TRBV19 ASSMYETQY
TRBJ1-2 TRBV7-9 ASSLAGDRYYGYT
TRBJ1-3 TRBV6-5 ASSSLPGFSGNTIY
TRBJ2-7 TRBV7-3 ASSLAGTQYEQY
TRBJ2-7 TRBV9 ASSRLAGSYEQY
TRBJ1-2 TRBV6-4 ASSEQIGRGYGYT
TRBJ2-5 TRBV9 ASSPYPDRNQETQY
TRBJ2-3 TRBV18 ASSPLAGATDTQY
TRBJ1-2 TRBV5-5 ASSPADRGYT
TRBJ2-2 TRBV6-5 ASSPYRGGTGELF
TRBJ2-3 TRBV6-5 ASSSDSPHTQY
TRBJ2-3 TRBV3-1/TRBV3-2 ASSQDFAGGTDTQY
TRBJ1-3 TRBV6-5 ASSYRISSGNTIY
TRBJ2-3 TRBV9 ASSPSLGGTNTDTQY
TRBJ2-1 TRBV11-3 ASSVNSGSSYNEQF
TRBJ2-7 TRBV7-2 ASSLGGDEQY
TRBJ1-5 TRBV6-5 ATQDRDLRPQH
TRBJ2-3 TRBV7-9 ASSLGLAGATDTQY
TRBJ2-2 TRBV28 ASSLWTLNTGELF
TRBJ1-5 TRBV28 ASSGRFNQPQH
TRBJ2-3 TRBV28 ASGGLSTDTQY
TRBJ1-2 TRBV5-1 ASSLKGDDYGYT
TRBJ2-3 TRBV7-9 ASSFPSGTGDRDTQY
TRBJ2-3 TRBV30 AWTLGFSTDTQY
TRBJ2-5 TRBV11-2 ASSSDRVQETQY
TRBJ2-3 TRBV2 ASGLSSGGSTDTQY
TRBJ2-1 TRBV3-1/TRBV3-2 ASSQVDVDNEQF
TRBJ1-1 TRBV27 ASSLLSPNTEAF
TRBJ1-5 TRBV24-1 ATSDSTGVNQPQH
TRBJ2-6 TRBV30 AWSVLGGPSGANVLT
TRBJ2-3 TRBV2 AIAEVLGGDTQY
TRBJ2-7 TRBV4-2 ASSYRLRTSGENYEQY
TRBJ2-3 TRBV19 ASRGFTDTQY
TRBJ2-2 TRBV6-5 ASTDPGQYTGELF
TRBJ2-5 TRBV29-1 SASVLKETQY
TRBJ1-3 TRBV6-5 ASSYQGGASGNTIY
TRBJ1-1 TRBV30 AWIRYENTEAF
TRBJ2-1 TRBV24-1 ATSAPGRVGEQF
TRBJ1-1 TRBV19 ASSLPRVLGTEAF
TRBJ2-1 TRBV5-3 ARTGVSGGSYNEQF
TRBJ1-3 TRBV28 ASSQHRKSSGNTIY
TRBJ2-7 TRBV30 AWSVRVEQY
TRBJ2-3 TRBV4-1 ASSQTGLAGGDTDTQY
TRBJ1-2 TRBV7-2 ASSLGGLYGYT
TRBJ2-1 TRBV6-5 ASRGTSVYNEQF
TRBJ1-1 TRBV29-1 SVQGQSPEAF
TRBJ2-5 TRBV5-1 ASSGGRGLGETQY
TRBJ2-7 TRBV7-6 ASSLAAGGDYEQY
TRBJ1-1 TRBV7-9 ASSFRQGGYTEAF
TRBJ2-7 TRBV7-9 ASSLNYEQY